These T cell receptor beta chains were read from a single sample in a study of blood T cells in healthy people across ages. From the 5' RACE reads, TCRdb called clonotypes with MiXCR, one entry per CDR3 protein. This table has 1 million or so distinct CDR3 sequences, approximately 26% appearing once. These data also featured in a second study, about T cells of mothers and their children.

Source material: blood. These receptor sequences come from a girl aged 2 to 10 in good health. Each CDR3 is given with its conserved first and last residue. D genes are given only for firm matches. Clone size is stated in some rows and not others, as once, few, many or a class when expanded.

>TRBJ2-5|TRBV20-1|TRBD2|few
CSSSGRWETQYF
TGCAGCAGTAGCGGGAGGTGGGAGACCCAGTACTTC
>TRBJ2-3|TRBV6-1|.|.
CASSAIQTGTDTQYF
TGTGCCAGCAGTGCCATCCAAACCGGGACAGATACGCAGTATTTT
>TRBJ2-1|TRBV13|TRBD2|few
CASSLAGGVYLAGGEDEQFF
TGTGCCAGCAGCTTAGCAGGGGGAGTTTACCTAGCGGGAGGCGAGGATGAGCAGTTCTTC
>TRBJ2-5|TRBV20-1|TRBD2|.
CSATSGSWGEQYF
TGCAGTGCTACCAGCGGGAGTTGGGGGGAGCAGTACTTC
>TRBJ1-2|TRBV29-1|.|.
CSVESRAGEGYTF
TGCAGCGTTGAATCCCGAGCGGGGGAAGGCTACACCTTC
>TRBJ1-2|TRBV13|.|.
CASSILENGYTF
TGTGCCAGCAGCATCCTGGAGAATGGCTACACCTTC
>TRBJ2-5|TRBV12-3/TRBV12-4|.|few
CASSILETQYF
TGTGCCAGCAGTATCTTGGAGACCCAGTACTTC
>TRBJ2-4|TRBV6-6|.|.
CASSYLVGIQYF
TGTGCCAGCAGTTATTTAGTGGGCATTCAATACTTC
>TRBJ2-7|TRBV20-1|.|few
CSAGGIGSYEQYF
TGCAGTGCTGGAGGAATCGGTTCCTACGAGCAGTACTTC
>TRBJ1-2|TRBV6-5|.|.
CASSYSAANYGYTF
TGTGCCAGCAGTTACTCCGCGGCTAACTATGGCTACACCTTC
>TRBJ1-2|TRBV4-3|.|few
CASSQGRGSRVGYTF
TGCGCCAGCAGCCAGGGTAGAGGCAGCCGGGTGGGCTACACCTTC
>TRBJ2-7|TRBV29-1|TRBD1|.
CSVEHRGDEQYF
TGCAGCGTTGAACACAGGGGCGACGAGCAGTACTTC
>TRBJ2-7|TRBV2|.|few
CASRGEYEQYF
TGTGCCAGCAGAGGGGAGTACGAGCAGTACTTC
>TRBJ1-1|TRBV7-3|.|few
CASSLKGAGEAFF
TGTGCCAGCAGCTTAAAGGGAGCAGGTGAAGCTTTCTTT
>TRBJ2-3|TRBV7-6|.|.
CASSFFGPDTSTDTQYF
TGTGCCAGCAGCTTCTTCGGACCCGATACTAGCACAGATACGCAGTATTTT
>TRBJ2-5|TRBV11-3|.|few
CASSSGAVGETQYF
TGTGCTAGCAGCTCCGGGGCAGTGGGAGAGACCCAGTACTTC
>TRBJ1-2|TRBV14|.|.
CASSQDSLGTRYGYTF
TGTGCCAGCAGCCAGGATAGTCTCGGGACCCGCTATGGCTACACCTTC
>TRBJ1-2|TRBV20-1|.|.
CSARAPGYYGYTF
TGCAGTGCTAGGGCCCCAGGGTACTATGGCTACACCTTC
>TRBJ2-5|TRBV5-1|.|.
CASSLGGVGETQYF
TGCGCCAGCAGCTTGGGAGGTGTTGGAGAGACCCAGTACTTC
>TRBJ2-2|TRBV9|.|.
CASSVLGSNTGELFF
TGTGCCAGCAGCGTCCTGGGGTCGAACACCGGGGAGCTGTTTTTT
>TRBJ2-1|TRBV24-1|.|.
CATSDFARNEQFF
TGTGCCACCAGTGATTTTGCAAGGAATGAGCAGTTCTTC
>TRBJ1-5|TRBV12-3/TRBV12-4|.|few
CASSLRGEYQPQHF
TGTGCCAGCAGCCTCCGTGGGGAGTATCAGCCCCAGCATTTT
>TRBJ1-2|TRBV29-1|.|.
CSVEAGTRLGYTF
TGCAGCGTTGAAGCCGGGACCCGTCTAGGCTACACCTTC
>TRBJ1-1|TRBV7-9|.|.
CASSLAGGAEAFF
TGTGCCAGCAGCTTAGCGGGGGGTGCTGAAGCTTTCTTT
>TRBJ1-1|TRBV20-1|.|.
CSAREGAMNTEAFF
TGCAGTGCTAGGGAAGGGGCGATGAACACTGAAGCTTTCTTT
>TRBJ2-2|TRBV12-3/TRBV12-4|TRBD1|few
CASSPPGQGTGELFF
TGTGCCAGCAGTCCACCGGGACAGGGGACCGGGGAGCTGTTTTTT
>TRBJ2-3|TRBV6-7|TRBD2|.
CASSYSTPGLAATTDTQYF
TGTGCCAGCAGTTACTCGACCCCGGGACTAGCAGCCACCACAGATACGCAGTATTTT
>TRBJ1-2|TRBV6-2/TRBV6-3|.|few
CASSPVYGYTF
TGTGCCAGCAGTCCAGTCTATGGCTACACCTTC
>TRBJ2-7|TRBV27|.|few
CASRPAADSYEQYF
TGTGCCAGCAGACCCGCAGCGGATTCCTACGAGCAGTACTTC
>TRBJ2-7|TRBV12-3/TRBV12-4|.|.
CASGGISYEQYF
TGTGCCAGCGGGGGCATCTCCTACGAGCAGTACTTC
>TRBJ2-1|TRBV11-2|.|.
CASSLGQMGYNEQFF
TGTGCCAGCAGCTTAGGACAGATGGGTTACAATGAGCAGTTCTTC
>TRBJ1-1|TRBV5-1|.|.
CASSLVPSGKMNTEAFF
TGCGCCAGCAGCTTGGTTCCATCGGGCAAGATGAACACTGAAGCTTTCTTT
>TRBJ1-2|TRBV7-8|.|.
CASSHKDGYTF
TGTGCCAGCAGTCATAAAGATGGCTACACCTTC
>TRBJ2-5|TRBV7-2|.|.
CASSLGWGVHDQYF
TGTGCCAGCAGCTTAGGTTGGGGTGTACATGACCAGTACTTC
>TRBJ2-7|TRBV20-1|.|.
CSATRVVAATYEQYF
TGCAGTGCCACCCGCGTTGTAGCGGCTACCTACGAGCAGTACTTC
>TRBJ2-2|TRBV6-1|.|.
CASSELYSGELFF
TGTGCCAGCAGTGAACTCTATAGCGGGGAGCTGTTTTTT
>TRBJ2-7|TRBV27|.|many
CASRGAEQYF
TGTGCCAGCAGGGGGGCGGAGCAGTACTTC
>TRBJ1-5|TRBV27|.|.
CARLCPVRQPQHF
TGTGCCAGGCTATGCCCCGTTCGGCAGCCCCAGCATTTT
>TRBJ2-5|TRBV4-3|.|.
CASSQERAVTETQYF
TGCGCCAGCAGCCAAGAAAGGGCTGTTACGGAGACCCAGTACTTC
>TRBJ2-3|TRBV4-3|.|.
CASSQESRGTQYF
TGCGCCAGCAGCCAAGAATCCCGGGGTACGCAGTATTTT
>TRBJ2-1|TRBV6-2/TRBV6-3|TRBD2|.
CASSSAGGPPNEQFF
TGTGCCAGCAGTTCAGCGGGGGGGCCACCGAATGAGCAGTTCTTC
>TRBJ2-4|TRBV7-8|.|few
CASSFLEGAKNIQYF
TGTGCCAGCAGCTTTCTTGAAGGGGCCAAAAACATTCAGTACTTC
>TRBJ2-7|TRBV7-9|.|.
CASSSLSYKQYF
TGTGCCAGCAGCTCCCTCTCCTACAAGCAGTACTTC
>TRBJ1-1|TRBV5-1|.|few
CASSLGQAVYTEAFF
TGCGCCAGCAGCTTGGGGCAGGCGGTTTACACTGAAGCTTTCTTT
>TRBJ2-1|TRBV20-1|.|few
CSARRESYNEQFF
TGCAGTGCCCGTCGGGAGAGCTACAATGAGCAGTTCTTC
>TRBJ1-4|TRBV20-1|.|.
CSAGTSGRDNEKLFF
TGCAGTGCTGGGACTTCAGGGCGTGATAATGAAAAACTGTTTTTT
>TRBJ2-1|TRBV9|.|few
CASSPRIAVYNEQFF
TGTGCCAGCAGCCCCCGGATAGCGGTCTACAATGAGCAGTTCTTC
>TRBJ1-4|TRBV6-5|TRBD1|.
CASRTGGKLFF
TGTGCCAGCAGAACAGGGGGGAAACTGTTTTTT
>TRBJ1-4|TRBV7-8|.|few
CASTPVANEKLFF
TGTGCCAGCACCCCAGTTGCTAATGAAAAACTGTTTTTT